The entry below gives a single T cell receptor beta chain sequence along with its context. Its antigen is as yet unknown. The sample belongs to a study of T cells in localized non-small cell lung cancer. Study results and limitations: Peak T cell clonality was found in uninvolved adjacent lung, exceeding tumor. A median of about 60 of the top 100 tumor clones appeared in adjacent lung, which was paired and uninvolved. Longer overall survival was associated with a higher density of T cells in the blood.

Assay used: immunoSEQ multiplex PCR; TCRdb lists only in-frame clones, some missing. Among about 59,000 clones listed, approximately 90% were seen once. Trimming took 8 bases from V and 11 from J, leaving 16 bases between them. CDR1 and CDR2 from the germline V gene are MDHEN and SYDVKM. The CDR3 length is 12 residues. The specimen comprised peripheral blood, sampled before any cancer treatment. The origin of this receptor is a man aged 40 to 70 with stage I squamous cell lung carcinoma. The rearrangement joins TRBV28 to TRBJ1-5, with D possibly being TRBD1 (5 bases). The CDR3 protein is CASQRQLESQHF. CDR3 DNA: TGTGCCAGCCAAAGACAGCTCGAGTCCCAGCATTTT.